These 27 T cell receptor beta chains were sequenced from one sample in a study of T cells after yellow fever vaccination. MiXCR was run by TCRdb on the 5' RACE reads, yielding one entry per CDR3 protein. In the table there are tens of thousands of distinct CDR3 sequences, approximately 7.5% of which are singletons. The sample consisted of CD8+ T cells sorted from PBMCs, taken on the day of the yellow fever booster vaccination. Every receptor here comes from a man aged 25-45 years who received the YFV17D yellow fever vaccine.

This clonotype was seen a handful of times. The DNA of the CDR3 is TGCGCCAGCAGCCAAGATACAGCGGAAGAGACCCAGTACTTC. Its translation is CASSQDTAEETQYF. The rearrangement links TRBV4-3 to TRBJ2-5; TRBD2 might be the D (5 bases). Trimming left V 0 bases short and J 3 bases short, with 8 bases between. The CDR3 totals 14 residues. Germline CDR1 and CDR2: LGHNA and YSLEER.

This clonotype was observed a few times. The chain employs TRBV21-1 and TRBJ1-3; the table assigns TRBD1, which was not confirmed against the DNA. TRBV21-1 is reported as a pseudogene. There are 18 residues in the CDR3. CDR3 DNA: TGTGCCATCTATCAGGATCCTAGGGGGTCGAGCTCTGGAAACACCATATATTTT. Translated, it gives CAIYQDPRGSSSGNTIYF.

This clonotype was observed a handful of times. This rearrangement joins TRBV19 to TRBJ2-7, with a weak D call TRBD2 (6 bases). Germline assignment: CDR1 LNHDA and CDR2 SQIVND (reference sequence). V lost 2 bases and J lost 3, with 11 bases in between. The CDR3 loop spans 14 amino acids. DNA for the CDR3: TGTGCCAGTAGTATAACGACTAGTGGCTACGAGCAGTACTTC. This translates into CASSITTSGYEQYF.

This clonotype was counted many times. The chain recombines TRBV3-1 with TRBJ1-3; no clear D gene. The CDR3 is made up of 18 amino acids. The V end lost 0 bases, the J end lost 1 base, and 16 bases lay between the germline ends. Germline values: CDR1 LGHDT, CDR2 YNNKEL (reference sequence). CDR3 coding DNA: TGTGCCAGCAGCCAAGAGTCCTTTCCCCTTCGATCTGGAAACACCATATATTTT. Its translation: CASSQESFPLRSGNTIYF.

In DNA form, the CDR3 reads TGTGCCACCAGCAGAGATCGGGACTATTCCTACGAGCAGTACTTC. Residues: CATSRDRDYSYEQYF. The chain employs TRBV15 and TRBJ2-7, with 7 bases matching TRBD2. The germline V gene has CDR1 LNHNV and CDR2 YYDKDF (reference sequence). The CDR3 is 15 amino acids. Trimming removed 0 bases from V and 1 base from J; junction bases left unmatched: 3. Full variable domain (rest looked up from reference TRBV15 and TRBJ2-7): DAMVIQNPRYQVTQFGKPVTLSCSQTLNHNVMYWYQQKSSQAPKLLFHYYDKDFNNEADTPDNFQSRRPNTSFCFLDIRSPGLGDTAMYLCATSRDRDYSYEQYFGPGTRLTVT.

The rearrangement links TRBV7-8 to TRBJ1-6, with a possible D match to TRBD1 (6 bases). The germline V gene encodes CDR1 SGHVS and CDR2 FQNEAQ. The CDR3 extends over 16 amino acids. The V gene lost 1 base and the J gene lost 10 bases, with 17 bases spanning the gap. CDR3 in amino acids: CASSLVRGSPQSPLHF. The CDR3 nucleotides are TGTGCCAGCAGCTTAGTCAGGGGCTCCCCTCAGTCACCCCTCCACTTT.

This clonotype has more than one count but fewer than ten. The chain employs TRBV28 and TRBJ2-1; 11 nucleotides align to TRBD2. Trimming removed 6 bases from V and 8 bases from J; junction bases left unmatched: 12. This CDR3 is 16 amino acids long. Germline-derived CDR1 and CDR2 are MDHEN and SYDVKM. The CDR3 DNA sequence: TGTGCCAGCAGACCGGGACTAGCGGTGTCTAAGGATGAGCAGTTCTTC. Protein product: CASRPGLAVSKDEQFF.

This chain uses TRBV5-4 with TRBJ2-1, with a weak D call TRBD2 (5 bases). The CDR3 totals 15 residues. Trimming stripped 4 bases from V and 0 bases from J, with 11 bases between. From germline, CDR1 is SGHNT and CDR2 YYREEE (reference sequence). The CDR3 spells CASSLRGSSYNEQFF. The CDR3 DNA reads TGTGCCAGCAGCCTAAGAGGGAGCTCCTACAATGAGCAGTTCTTC.

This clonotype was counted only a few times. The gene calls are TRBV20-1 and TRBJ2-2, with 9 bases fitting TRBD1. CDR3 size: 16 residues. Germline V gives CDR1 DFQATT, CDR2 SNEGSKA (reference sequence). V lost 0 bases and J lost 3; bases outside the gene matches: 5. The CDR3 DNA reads TGCAGTGCTAGAGAGTACAGGGGGCCGGACACCGGGGAGCTGTTTTTT. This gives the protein CSAREYRGPDTGELFF.

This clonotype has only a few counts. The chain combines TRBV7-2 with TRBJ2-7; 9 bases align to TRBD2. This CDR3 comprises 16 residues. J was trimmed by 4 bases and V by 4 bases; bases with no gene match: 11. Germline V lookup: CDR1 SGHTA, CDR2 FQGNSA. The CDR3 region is CASSYGPERGVYEQYF. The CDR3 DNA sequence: TGTGCCAGCAGCTACGGACCCGAGCGGGGGGTATACGAGCAGTACTTC.

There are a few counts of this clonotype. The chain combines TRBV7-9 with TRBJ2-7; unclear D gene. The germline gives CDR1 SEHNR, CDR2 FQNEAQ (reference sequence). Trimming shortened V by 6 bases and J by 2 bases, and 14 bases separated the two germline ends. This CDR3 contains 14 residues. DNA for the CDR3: TGTGCCAGCAGACCCATCTCCGAGGCCTACGAGCAGTACTTC. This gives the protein CASRPISEAYEQYF. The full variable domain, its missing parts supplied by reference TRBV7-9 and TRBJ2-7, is DTGVSQNPRHKITKRGQNVTFRCDPISEHNRLYWYRQTLGQGPEFLTYFQNEAQLEKSRLLSDRFSAERPKGSFSTLEIQRTEQGDSAMYLCASRPISEAYEQYFGPGTRLTVT.

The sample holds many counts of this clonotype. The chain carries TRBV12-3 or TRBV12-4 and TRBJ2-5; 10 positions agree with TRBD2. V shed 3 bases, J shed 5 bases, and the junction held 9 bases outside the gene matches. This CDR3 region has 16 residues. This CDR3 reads CASSFMASGSYETQYF. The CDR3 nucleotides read TGTGCCAGCAGTTTTATGGCTAGCGGGAGCTATGAGACCCAGTACTTC.

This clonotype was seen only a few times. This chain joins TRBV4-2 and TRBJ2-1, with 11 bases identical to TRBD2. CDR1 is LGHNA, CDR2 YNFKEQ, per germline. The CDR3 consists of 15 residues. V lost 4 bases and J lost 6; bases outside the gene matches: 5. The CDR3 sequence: CASSLRLAGINEQFF. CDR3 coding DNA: TGTGCCAGCAGCCTGAGACTAGCGGGAATCAATGAGCAGTTCTTC.

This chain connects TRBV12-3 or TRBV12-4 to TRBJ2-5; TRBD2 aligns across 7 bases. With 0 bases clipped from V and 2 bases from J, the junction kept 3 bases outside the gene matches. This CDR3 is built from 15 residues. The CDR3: CASSLAPSGQETQYF. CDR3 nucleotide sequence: TGTGCCAGCAGTTTAGCGCCTAGCGGTCAAGAGACCCAGTACTTC.

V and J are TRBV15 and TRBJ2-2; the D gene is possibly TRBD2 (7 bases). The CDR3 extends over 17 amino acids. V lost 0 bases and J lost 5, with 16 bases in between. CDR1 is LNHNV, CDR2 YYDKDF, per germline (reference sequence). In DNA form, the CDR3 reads TGTGCCACCAGCAGAGAGGCACGGACAGCGGGGACCGGGGAGCTGTTTTTT. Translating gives CATSREARTAGTGELFF. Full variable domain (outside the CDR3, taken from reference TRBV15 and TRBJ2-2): DAMVIQNPRYQVTQFGKPVTLSCSQTLNHNVMYWYQQKSSQAPKLLFHYYDKDFNNEADTPDNFQSRRPNTSFCFLDIRSPGLGDTAMYLCATSREARTAGTGELFFGEGSRLTVL.

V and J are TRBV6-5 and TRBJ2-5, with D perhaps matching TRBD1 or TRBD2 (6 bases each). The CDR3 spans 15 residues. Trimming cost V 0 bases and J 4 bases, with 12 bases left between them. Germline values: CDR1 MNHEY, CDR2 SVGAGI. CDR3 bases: TGTGCCAGCAGTTACTCGATTGGGGGGCGAGAGACCCAGTACTTC. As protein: CASSYSIGGRETQYF.

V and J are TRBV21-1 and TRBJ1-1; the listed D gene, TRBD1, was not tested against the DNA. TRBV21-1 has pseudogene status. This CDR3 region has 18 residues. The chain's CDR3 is CASSPPVARSPMNTEAFF. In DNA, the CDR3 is TGTGCCAGCAGCCCCCCGGTCGCGAGATCCCCAATGAACACTGAAGCTTTCTTT.

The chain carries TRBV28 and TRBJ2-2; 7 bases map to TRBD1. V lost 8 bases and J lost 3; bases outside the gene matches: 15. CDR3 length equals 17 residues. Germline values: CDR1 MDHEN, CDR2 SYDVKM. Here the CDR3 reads CASGRITRDRDTGELFF. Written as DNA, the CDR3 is TGTGCCAGCGGCCGAATTACCCGGGACAGAGACACCGGGGAGCTGTTTTTT. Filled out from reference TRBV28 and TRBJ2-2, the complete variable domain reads DVKVTQSSRYLVKRTGEKVFLECVQDMDHENMFWYRQDPGLGLRLIYFSYDVKMKEKGDIPEGYSVSREKKERFSLILESASTNQTSMYLCASGRITRDRDTGELFFGEGSRLTVL.

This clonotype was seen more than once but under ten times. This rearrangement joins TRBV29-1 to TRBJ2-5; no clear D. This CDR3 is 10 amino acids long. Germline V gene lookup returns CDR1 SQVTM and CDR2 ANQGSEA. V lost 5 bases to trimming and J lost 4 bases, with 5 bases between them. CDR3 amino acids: CSVQLETQYF. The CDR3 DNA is TGCAGCGTTCAACTAGAGACCCAGTACTTC.

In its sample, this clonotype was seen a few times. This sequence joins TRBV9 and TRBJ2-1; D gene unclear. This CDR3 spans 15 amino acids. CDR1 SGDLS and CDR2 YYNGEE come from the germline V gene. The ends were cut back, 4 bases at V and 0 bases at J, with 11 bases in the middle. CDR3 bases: TGTGCCAGCAGCCCGCGACTGAGCTCCTACAATGAGCAGTTCTTC. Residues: CASSPRLSSYNEQFF.

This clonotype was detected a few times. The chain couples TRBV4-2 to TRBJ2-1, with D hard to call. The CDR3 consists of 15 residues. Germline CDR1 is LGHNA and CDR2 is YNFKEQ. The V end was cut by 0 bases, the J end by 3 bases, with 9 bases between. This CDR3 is CASSQEDGNYNEQFF. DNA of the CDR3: TGTGCCAGCAGCCAAGAGGACGGAAACTACAATGAGCAGTTCTTC.

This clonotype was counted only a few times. The CDR3 DNA reads as TGTGCCAGCAGTCTCCTGACCCGGTTCGAGCAGTACTTC. Its translation is CASSLLTRFEQYF. The chain joins TRBV28 to TRBJ2-7; unclear D gene. Germline V lookup: CDR1 MDHEN, CDR2 SYDVKM. Between the trimmed V and J ends, which lost 5 bases and 6 bases, there was a span of 14 bases. CDR3 length equals 13 residues.

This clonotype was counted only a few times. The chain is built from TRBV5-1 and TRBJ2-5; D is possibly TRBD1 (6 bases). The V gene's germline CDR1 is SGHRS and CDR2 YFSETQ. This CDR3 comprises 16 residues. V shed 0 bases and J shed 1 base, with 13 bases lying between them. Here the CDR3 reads CASSLGSQGLQETQYF. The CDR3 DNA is TGCGCCAGCAGCTTGGGTAGCCAGGGGCTCCAAGAGACCCAGTACTTC.

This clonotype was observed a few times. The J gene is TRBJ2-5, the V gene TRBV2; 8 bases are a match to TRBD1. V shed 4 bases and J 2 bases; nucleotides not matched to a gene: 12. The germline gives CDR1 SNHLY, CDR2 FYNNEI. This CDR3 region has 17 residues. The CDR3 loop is CASSVSTDREAQETQYF. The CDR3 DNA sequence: TGTGCCAGCAGTGTCTCCACGGACAGGGAAGCACAAGAGACCCAGTACTTC. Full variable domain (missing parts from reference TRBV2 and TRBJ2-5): EPEVTQTPSHQVTQMGQEVILRCVPISNHLYFYWYRQILGQKVEFLVSFYNNEISEKSEIFDDQFSVERPDGSNFTLKIRSTKLEDSAMYFCASSVSTDREAQETQYFGPGTRLLVL.

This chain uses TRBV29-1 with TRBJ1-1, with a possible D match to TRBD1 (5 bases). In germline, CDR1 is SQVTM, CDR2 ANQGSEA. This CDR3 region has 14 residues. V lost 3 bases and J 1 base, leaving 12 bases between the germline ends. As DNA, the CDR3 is TGCAGCGTTGACATGGGGCTAGGGAACACTGAAGCTTTCTTT. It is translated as CSVDMGLGNTEAFF.

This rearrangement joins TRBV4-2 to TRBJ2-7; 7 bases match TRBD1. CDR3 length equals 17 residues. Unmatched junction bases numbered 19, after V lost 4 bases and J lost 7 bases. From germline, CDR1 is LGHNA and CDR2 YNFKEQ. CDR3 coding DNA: TGTGCCAGCAGCCCAGCCCTCGGGACAGCTGAGTTCCCTGAGCAGTACTTC. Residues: CASSPALGTAEFPEQYF.

The CDR3 DNA is TGCGCCAGCAGCTACTCAGGACAGGGCGAGCAGTACTTC. Translation: CASSYSGQGEQYF. The chain has TRBV5-1 and TRBJ2-7, with TRBD1 identical over 8 bases. This CDR3 is 13 amino acids long. Germline V CDR1 and CDR2: SGHRS, YFSETQ. With V trimmed by 3 bases and J by 6 bases, 5 bases remained unmatched.